The rows below give T cell receptor beta chains drawn from one sample of a study of shared clonotypes between healthy human individuals. Some clones are missing from TCRdb's copy, which holds only in-frame ones; the method was immunoSEQ multiplex PCR. The sample has under 600,000 clones, approximately 95% seen once. The sample was naive CD4+ T cells sorted from blood. These receptors all stem from a woman under 40 in good health. Each CDR3 is given with its conserved first and last residue. D genes are given only for firm matches. Size values are once, few and many counts, or a class for expanded clones, and some rows have none.

v_call: TRBV29-1; clone_size: -; d_call: TRBD2; j_call: TRBJ2-1; cdr3_nt: TGCAGCGTTGATCTAGCGGAGCACTACAATGAGCAGTTCTTC; cdr3_aa: CSVDLAEHYNEQFF
v_call: TRBV29-1; clone_size: -; d_call: -; j_call: TRBJ1-2; cdr3_nt: TGCAGCGTTGGTCGGTCGGGACTCTCCTATGGCTACACCTTC; cdr3_aa: CSVGRSGLSYGYTF
v_call: TRBV7-6; clone_size: -; d_call: -; j_call: TRBJ2-2; cdr3_nt: TGTGCCAGCAGCAACTTACCAGGGGAGCTGTTTTTT; cdr3_aa: CASSNLPGELFF
v_call: TRBV30; clone_size: -; d_call: TRBD2; j_call: TRBJ2-1; cdr3_nt: TGTGCCTGGAGCGACGGGACTAGCGGTTACAATGAGCAGTTCTTC; cdr3_aa: CAWSDGTSGYNEQFF
v_call: TRBV28; clone_size: -; d_call: TRBD1; j_call: TRBJ2-1; cdr3_nt: TGTGCCAGCAGACAGGGGGTCCCCTACAATGAGCAGTTCTTC; cdr3_aa: CASRQGVPYNEQFF
v_call: TRBV6-5; clone_size: -; d_call: -; j_call: TRBJ2-5; cdr3_nt: TGTGCCAGCAGTAAACCGTCACAGATAGGAGAGACCCAGTACTTC; cdr3_aa: CASSKPSQIGETQYF
v_call: TRBV29-1; clone_size: -; d_call: TRBD2; j_call: TRBJ2-2; cdr3_nt: TGCAGCGTTGGCCGCGGGGGAGGGGAGAACACCGGGGAGCTGTTTTTT; cdr3_aa: CSVGRGGGENTGELFF
v_call: TRBV30; clone_size: -; d_call: -; j_call: TRBJ2-1; cdr3_nt: TGTGCCTGGAGGGCCGGGAGCGTCAATGAGCAGTTCTTC; cdr3_aa: CAWRAGSVNEQFF
v_call: TRBV6-1; clone_size: -; d_call: -; j_call: TRBJ1-2; cdr3_nt: TGTGCCAGCACGGGGGGGCGTTCTAACTATGGCTACACCTTC; cdr3_aa: CASTGGRSNYGYTF
v_call: TRBV10-2; clone_size: -; d_call: TRBD2; j_call: TRBJ2-7; cdr3_nt: TGCGCCAGCAGTGAAAGAGGGCGGGGGGCCTACGAGCAGTACTTC; cdr3_aa: CASSERGRGAYEQYF
v_call: TRBV28; clone_size: -; d_call: TRBD2; j_call: TRBJ2-7; cdr3_nt: TGTGCCAGCAGATCATTACGGGCGGGACTAATCTACGAGCAGTACTTC; cdr3_aa: CASRSLRAGLIYEQYF
v_call: TRBV23-1; clone_size: once; d_call: TRBD2; j_call: TRBJ2-7; cdr3_nt: TGCGCCAGCAGGATATGTAGCGGGACGAACTACGAGCAGTACTTC; cdr3_aa: CASRICSGTNYEQYF
v_call: TRBV28; clone_size: -; d_call: -; j_call: TRBJ2-7; cdr3_nt: TGTGCCAGCAGTTTATCGGCCAGGGGCCTTGACGAGCAGTACTTC; cdr3_aa: CASSLSARGLDEQYF
v_call: TRBV11-2; clone_size: -; d_call: TRBD2; j_call: TRBJ2-1; cdr3_nt: TGTGCCAGCAGTCAGACTAGCGGGAGTAATGAGCAGTTCTTC; cdr3_aa: CASSQTSGSNEQFF
v_call: TRBV5-8; clone_size: -; d_call: TRBD2; j_call: TRBJ2-2; cdr3_nt: TGTGCCAGCAGCTTGATAACCCTCGGGACTAGCGGGACGAACACCGGGGAGCTGTTTTTT; cdr3_aa: CASSLITLGTSGTNTGELFF
v_call: TRBV19; clone_size: -; d_call: -; j_call: TRBJ1-6; cdr3_nt: TGTGCCAGTAGTAAAAGAACATGGGACATTACCTCCTATTCACCCCTCCACTTT; cdr3_aa: CASSKRTWDITSYSPLHF
v_call: TRBV28; clone_size: once; d_call: -; j_call: TRBJ2-1; cdr3_nt: TGTGCCAGCAGTTTATTGGGAGCCGGAACCAATGAGCAGTTCTTC; cdr3_aa: CASSLLGAGTNEQFF
v_call: TRBV18; clone_size: -; d_call: -; j_call: TRBJ2-5; cdr3_nt: TGTGCCAGCTTACCACTAAGTGCTGCGGGAAATGACCAAGAGACCCAGTACTTC; cdr3_aa: CASLPLSAAGNDQETQYF
v_call: TRBV27; clone_size: -; d_call: -; j_call: TRBJ2-7; cdr3_nt: TGTGCCAGCAGTTTAAGAGCTCTCCCCTACGAGCAGTACTTC; cdr3_aa: CASSLRALPYEQYF
v_call: TRBV5-6; clone_size: once; d_call: -; j_call: TRBJ2-1; cdr3_nt: TGTGCCAGCAGCTTGACGGGGGCGCGCGTCAATGAGCAGTTCTTC; cdr3_aa: CASSLTGARVNEQFF
v_call: TRBV19; clone_size: -; d_call: -; j_call: TRBJ1-3; cdr3_nt: TGTGCCAGTAGTCCCGACAGCGGAAACACCATATATTTT; cdr3_aa: CASSPDSGNTIYF
v_call: TRBV7-8; clone_size: once; d_call: -; j_call: TRBJ2-7; cdr3_nt: TGTGCCAGCAGCTTGTCCGGGACATCCGAGCAGTACTTC; cdr3_aa: CASSLSGTSEQYF
v_call: TRBV7-9; clone_size: -; d_call: TRBD1; j_call: TRBJ2-3; cdr3_nt: TGTGCCAGCAGATCAACTGACCGGGACAGCAACACAGATACGCAGTATTTT; cdr3_aa: CASRSTDRDSNTDTQYF
v_call: TRBV28; clone_size: -; d_call: -; j_call: TRBJ2-5; cdr3_nt: TGTGCCAGCAGTTCCAGGGTAGAGACCCAGTACTTC; cdr3_aa: CASSSRVETQYF
v_call: TRBV5-1; clone_size: -; d_call: TRBD1; j_call: TRBJ2-1; cdr3_nt: TGCGCCAGCAGCTTTAGGGGACAGGGGGACAATGAGCAGTTCTTC; cdr3_aa: CASSFRGQGDNEQFF
v_call: TRBV7-3; clone_size: -; d_call: -; j_call: TRBJ2-5; cdr3_nt: TGTGCCAGCAGCGCCCCGCTAGCCCCCGAGGGAGAGACCCAGTACTTC; cdr3_aa: CASSAPLAPEGETQYF
v_call: TRBV6-4; clone_size: -; d_call: TRBD2; j_call: TRBJ2-1; cdr3_nt: TGTGCCAGCAGTCCGCACGAAGCGGGAGCCCCCAATGAGCAGTTCTTC; cdr3_aa: CASSPHEAGAPNEQFF
v_call: TRBV6-5; clone_size: -; d_call: -; j_call: TRBJ2-3; cdr3_nt: TGTGCCAGCCGAAGGGGCCAGGGGCAAGGTACGCAGTATTTT; cdr3_aa: CASRRGQGQGTQYF
v_call: TRBV19; clone_size: -; d_call: TRBD1; j_call: TRBJ1-5; cdr3_nt: TGTGCCAGTAGTCCAGGACAGGGCCTCAAGCAGCCCCAGCATTTT; cdr3_aa: CASSPGQGLKQPQHF
v_call: TRBV27; clone_size: -; d_call: TRBD1; j_call: TRBJ2-7; cdr3_nt: TGTGCCAGCAGTTTGAGTATGGGACAGGGAGGCGAGCAGTACTTC; cdr3_aa: CASSLSMGQGGEQYF
v_call: TRBV5-1; clone_size: -; d_call: -; j_call: TRBJ1-2; cdr3_nt: TGCGCCAGCAGCTTGGGAGAGGATGGCTACACCTTC; cdr3_aa: CASSLGEDGYTF
v_call: TRBV18; clone_size: -; d_call: -; j_call: TRBJ2-5; cdr3_nt: TGTGCCAGCTCACCCGGGTACCAAGAGACCCAGTACTTC; cdr3_aa: CASSPGYQETQYF
v_call: TRBV7-9; clone_size: -; d_call: -; j_call: TRBJ1-4; cdr3_nt: TGTGCCAGCATCGGGCAGGGCCCCAATGAAAAACTGTTTTTT; cdr3_aa: CASIGQGPNEKLFF
v_call: TRBV18; clone_size: -; d_call: -; j_call: TRBJ2-3; cdr3_nt: TGTGCCAGCTCACCAATCCCGTCGTCTAGCGCAGATACGCAGTATTTT; cdr3_aa: CASSPIPSSSADTQYF
v_call: TRBV28; clone_size: -; d_call: TRBD2; j_call: TRBJ2-7; cdr3_nt: TGTGCCAGCAGTCCCACAACGAATAGCGGGGTAACCTACGAGCAGTACTTC; cdr3_aa: CASSPTTNSGVTYEQYF
v_call: TRBV4-1; clone_size: -; d_call: TRBD2; j_call: TRBJ2-7; cdr3_nt: TGCGCCAGCAGCTCTCTGGCAGGAAGACTAGCGGGAGACTACGAGCAGTACTTC; cdr3_aa: CASSSLAGRLAGDYEQYF
v_call: TRBV19; clone_size: -; d_call: TRBD2; j_call: TRBJ2-3; cdr3_nt: TGTGCCAGTAGTATAGGAAGACTAGCGGGAGAAACCCACGTCGACACAGATACGCAGTATTTT; cdr3_aa: CASSIGRLAGETHVDTDTQYF
v_call: TRBV28; clone_size: -; d_call: -; j_call: TRBJ1-6; cdr3_nt: TGTGCCAGCAGTTTGGGACACCCGGGTTCACCCCTCCACTTT; cdr3_aa: CASSLGHPGSPLHF
v_call: TRBV2; clone_size: -; d_call: TRBD2; j_call: TRBJ2-7; cdr3_nt: TGTGCCAGCAACCTACTAGCGGGAGGGCCGGGGGAGCAGTACTTC; cdr3_aa: CASNLLAGGPGEQYF